The clone carrying this T cell receptor (beta chain) was recorded at least ten times. V dropped 0 bases and J dropped 7 bases, with 7 bases sitting between them. The CDR3 is 12 amino acids. Per germline, CDR1 SGHTA and CDR2 FQGNSA. This sample was included in a study of T cells in Graves' hyperthyroidism and ophthalmopathy. Template material for amplifying TCR beta CDR3 regions consisted of RNA transcripts. The TCR CDR3 first-round RT-PCR relied on the HTBI primer set. TCRdb independently ran MiXCR on the multiplex PCR reads; one entry per CDR3 protein. Here the sample spans more than 300,000 distinct CDR3 sequences, about 17% being singletons.

J is TRBJ2-7 and V is TRBV7-2; D not resolved. This TCR derives from a woman in her 30s with Graves' hyperthyroidism that later progressed to Graves' ophthalmopathy. The sample consisted of blood. This chain's CDR3 is CASSLAVGEQYF. For the CDR3, the DNA is TGTGCCAGCAGCTTAGCAGTGGGAGAGCAGTACTTC.